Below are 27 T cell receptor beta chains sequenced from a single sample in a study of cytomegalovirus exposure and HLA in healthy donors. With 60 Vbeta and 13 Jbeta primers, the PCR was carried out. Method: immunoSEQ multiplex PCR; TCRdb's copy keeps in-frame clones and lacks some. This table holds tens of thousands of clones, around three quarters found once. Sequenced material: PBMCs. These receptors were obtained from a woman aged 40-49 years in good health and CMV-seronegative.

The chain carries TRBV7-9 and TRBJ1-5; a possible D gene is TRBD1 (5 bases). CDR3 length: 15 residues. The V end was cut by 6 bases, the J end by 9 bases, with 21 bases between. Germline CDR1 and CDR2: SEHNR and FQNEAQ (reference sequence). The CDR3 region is CASSHRYRESTPQHF. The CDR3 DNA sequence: TGTGCCAGCAGTCACAGGTATAGGGAAAGCACGCCCCAGCATTTT. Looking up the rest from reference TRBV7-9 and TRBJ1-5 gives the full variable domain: DTGVSQNPRHKITKRGQNVTFRCDPISEHNRLYWYRQTLGQGPEFLTYFQNEAQLEKSRLLSDRFSAERPKGSFSTLEIQRTEQGDSAMYLCASSHRYRESTPQHFGDGTRLSIL.

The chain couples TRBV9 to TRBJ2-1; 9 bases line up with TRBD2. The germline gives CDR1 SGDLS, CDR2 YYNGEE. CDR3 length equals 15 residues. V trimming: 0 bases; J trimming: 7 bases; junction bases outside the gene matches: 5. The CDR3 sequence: CASSVGGRAGNEQFF. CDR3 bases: TGTGCCAGCAGCGTAGGCGGGAGGGCGGGGAATGAGCAGTTCTTC. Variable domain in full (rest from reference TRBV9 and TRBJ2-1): DSGVTQTPKHLITATGQRVTLRCSPRSGDLSVYWYQQSLDQGLQFLIQYYNGEERAKGNILERFSAQQFPDLHSELNLSSLELGDSALYFCASSVGGRAGNEQFFGPGTRLTVL.

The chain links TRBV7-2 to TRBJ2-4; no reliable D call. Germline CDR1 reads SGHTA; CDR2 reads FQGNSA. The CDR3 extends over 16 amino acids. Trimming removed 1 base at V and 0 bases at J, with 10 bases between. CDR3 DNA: TGTGCCAGCAGCTTAGGCCTATCCCTAGCCAAAAACATTCAGTACTTC. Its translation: CASSLGLSLAKNIQYF.

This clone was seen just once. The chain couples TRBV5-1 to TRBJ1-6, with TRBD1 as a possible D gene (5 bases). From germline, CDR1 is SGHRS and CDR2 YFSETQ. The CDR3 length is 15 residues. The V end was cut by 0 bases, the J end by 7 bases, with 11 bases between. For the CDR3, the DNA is TGCGCCAGCAGCTTGGCGGGGGAAGGCAATTCACCCCTCCACTTT. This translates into CASSLAGEGNSPLHF.

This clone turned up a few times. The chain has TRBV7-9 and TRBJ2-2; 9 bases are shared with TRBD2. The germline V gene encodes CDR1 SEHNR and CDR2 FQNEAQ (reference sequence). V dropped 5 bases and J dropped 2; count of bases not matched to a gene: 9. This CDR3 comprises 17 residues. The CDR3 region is CASSDKAGGPNTGELFF. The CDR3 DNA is TGTGCCAGCAGCGACAAAGCGGGAGGACCTAACACCGGGGAGCTGTTTTTT.

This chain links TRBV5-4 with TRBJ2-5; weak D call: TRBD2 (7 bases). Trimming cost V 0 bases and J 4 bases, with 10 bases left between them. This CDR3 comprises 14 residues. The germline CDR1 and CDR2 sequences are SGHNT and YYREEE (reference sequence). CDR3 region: CASSLVAGAETQYF. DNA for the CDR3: TGTGCCAGCAGCTTGGTCGCGGGGGCAGAGACCCAGTACTTC.

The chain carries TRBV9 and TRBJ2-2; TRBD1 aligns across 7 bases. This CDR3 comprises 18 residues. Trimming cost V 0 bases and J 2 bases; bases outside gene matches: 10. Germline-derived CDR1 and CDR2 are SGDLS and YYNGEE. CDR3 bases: TGTGCCAGCAGCGTAGCTATGACGGGACAGCTCAACACCGGGGAGCTGTTTTTT. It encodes CASSVAMTGQLNTGELFF.

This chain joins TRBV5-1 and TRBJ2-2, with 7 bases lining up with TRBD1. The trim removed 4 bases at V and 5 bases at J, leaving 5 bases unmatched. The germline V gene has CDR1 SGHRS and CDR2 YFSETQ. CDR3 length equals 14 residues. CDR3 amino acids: CASSLGTETGELFF. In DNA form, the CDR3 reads TGCGCCAGCAGCCTCGGGACAGAAACCGGGGAGCTGTTTTTT.

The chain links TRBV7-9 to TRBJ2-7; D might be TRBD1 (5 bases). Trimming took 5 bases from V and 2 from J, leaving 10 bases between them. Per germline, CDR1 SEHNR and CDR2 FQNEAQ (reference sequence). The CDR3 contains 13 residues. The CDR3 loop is CASSPKGPYEQYF. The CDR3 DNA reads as TGTGCCAGCAGCCCCAAGGGGCCCTACGAGCAGTACTTC.

CDR3 in DNA: TGCGCCAGCAGCCGCGAACAGGGCGGGACAGGGAGCTACGAGCAGTACTTC. Its translation: CASSREQGGTGSYEQYF. The V call is TRBV4-1, the J call TRBJ2-7, with TRBD1 matching over 9 bases. The CDR3 runs to 17 residues. CDR1 is MGHRA, CDR2 YSYEKL, per germline. V shed 4 bases and J 3 bases; nucleotides not matched to a gene: 13.

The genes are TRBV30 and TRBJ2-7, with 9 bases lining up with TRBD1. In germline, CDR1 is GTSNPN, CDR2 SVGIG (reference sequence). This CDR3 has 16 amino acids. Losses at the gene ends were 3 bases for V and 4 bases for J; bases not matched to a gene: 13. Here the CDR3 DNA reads TGTGCCTGGAGGCAGACCGGGACAGGGCCGGCATACGAGCAGTACTTC. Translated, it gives CAWRQTGTGPAYEQYF.

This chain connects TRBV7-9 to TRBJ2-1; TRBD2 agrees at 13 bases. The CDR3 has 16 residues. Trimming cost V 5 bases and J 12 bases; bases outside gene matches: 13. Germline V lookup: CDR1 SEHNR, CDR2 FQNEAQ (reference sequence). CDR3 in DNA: TGTGCCAGCAGCCCGACGACTAGCGGGGGGCCTCGGGGGCAGTTCTTC. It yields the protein CASSPTTSGGPRGQFF.

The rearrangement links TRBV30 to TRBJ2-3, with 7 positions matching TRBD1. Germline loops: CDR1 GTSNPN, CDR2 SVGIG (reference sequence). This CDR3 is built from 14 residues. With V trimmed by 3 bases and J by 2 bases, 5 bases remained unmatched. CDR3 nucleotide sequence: TGTGCCTGGAGCGGGGACAGAACCACAGATACGCAGTATTTT. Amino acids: CAWSGDRTTDTQYF.

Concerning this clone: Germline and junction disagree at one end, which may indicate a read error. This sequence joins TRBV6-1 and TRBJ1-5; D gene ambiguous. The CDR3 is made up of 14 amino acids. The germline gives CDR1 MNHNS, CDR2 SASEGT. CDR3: CASSEAQAGQSQHF. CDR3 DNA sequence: TGTGCCAGCAGTGAAGCTCAGGCGGGTCAGTCCCAGCATTTT.

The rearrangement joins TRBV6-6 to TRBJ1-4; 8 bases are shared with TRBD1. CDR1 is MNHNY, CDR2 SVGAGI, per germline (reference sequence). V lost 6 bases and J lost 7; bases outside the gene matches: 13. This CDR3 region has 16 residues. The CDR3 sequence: CASRPTGERVGEKLFF. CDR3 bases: TGTGCCAGCAGACCGACAGGGGAGAGGGTGGGTGAAAAACTGTTTTTT.

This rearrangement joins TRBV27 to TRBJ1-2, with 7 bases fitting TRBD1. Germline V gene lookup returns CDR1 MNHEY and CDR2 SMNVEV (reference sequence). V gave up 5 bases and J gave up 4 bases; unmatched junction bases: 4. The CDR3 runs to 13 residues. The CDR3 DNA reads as TGTGCCAGCAGTCCGGGACAGACCTATGGCTACACCTTC. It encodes CASSPGQTYGYTF.

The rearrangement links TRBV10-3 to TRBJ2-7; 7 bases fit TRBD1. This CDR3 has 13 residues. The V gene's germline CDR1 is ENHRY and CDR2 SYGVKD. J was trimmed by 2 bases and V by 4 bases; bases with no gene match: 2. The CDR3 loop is CAISGQGTYEQYF. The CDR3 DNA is TGTGCCATCAGTGGACAGGGCACCTACGAGCAGTACTTC.

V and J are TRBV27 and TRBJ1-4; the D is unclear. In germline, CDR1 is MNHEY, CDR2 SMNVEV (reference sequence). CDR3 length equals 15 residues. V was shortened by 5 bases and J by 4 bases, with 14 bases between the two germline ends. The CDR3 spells CASSLAGSINEKLFF. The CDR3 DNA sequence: TGTGCCAGCAGTCTCGCCGGGAGTATTAATGAAAAACTGTTTTTT.

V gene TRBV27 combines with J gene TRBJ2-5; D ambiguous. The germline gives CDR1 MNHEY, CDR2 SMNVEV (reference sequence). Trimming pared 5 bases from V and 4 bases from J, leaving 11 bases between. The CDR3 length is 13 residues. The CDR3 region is CASSTLMRETQYF. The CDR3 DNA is TGTGCCAGCAGTACCCTTATGAGAGAGACCCAGTACTTC.

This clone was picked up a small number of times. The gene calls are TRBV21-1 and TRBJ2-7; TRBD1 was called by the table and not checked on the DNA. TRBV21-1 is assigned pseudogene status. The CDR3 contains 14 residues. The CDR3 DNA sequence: TGTGCCAGCAGCCAGACAGGGGGCTTGGACGAGCAGTACTTC. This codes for CASSQTGGLDEQYF.

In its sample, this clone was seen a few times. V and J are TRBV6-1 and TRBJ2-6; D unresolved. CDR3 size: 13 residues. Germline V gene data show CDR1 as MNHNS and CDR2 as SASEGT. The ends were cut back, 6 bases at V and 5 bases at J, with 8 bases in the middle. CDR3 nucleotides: TGTGCCAGCAGCGGTGTGAGGGCCAACGTCCTGACTTTC. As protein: CASSGVRANVLTF.

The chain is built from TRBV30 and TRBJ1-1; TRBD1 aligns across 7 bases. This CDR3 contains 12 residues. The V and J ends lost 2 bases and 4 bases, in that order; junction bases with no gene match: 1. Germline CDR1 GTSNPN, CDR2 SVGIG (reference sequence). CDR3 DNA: TGTGCCTGGAGTCAGGGGGGCACTGAAGCTTTCTTT. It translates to CAWSQGGTEAFF.

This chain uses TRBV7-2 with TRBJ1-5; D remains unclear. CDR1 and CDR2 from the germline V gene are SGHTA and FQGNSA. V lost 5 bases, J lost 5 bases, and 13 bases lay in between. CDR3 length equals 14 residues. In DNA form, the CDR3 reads TGTGCCAGCAGCCTCAACCTAGGATATCAGCCCCAGCATTTT. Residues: CASSLNLGYQPQHF.

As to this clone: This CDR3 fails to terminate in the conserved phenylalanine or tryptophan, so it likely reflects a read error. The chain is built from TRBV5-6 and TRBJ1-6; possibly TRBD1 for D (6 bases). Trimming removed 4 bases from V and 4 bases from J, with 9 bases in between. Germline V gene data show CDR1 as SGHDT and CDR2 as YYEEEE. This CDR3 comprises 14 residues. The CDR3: CASSLGHYNSPLHS. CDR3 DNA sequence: TGTGCCAGCAGCCTGGGACATTATAATTCACCCCTCCACTCT.

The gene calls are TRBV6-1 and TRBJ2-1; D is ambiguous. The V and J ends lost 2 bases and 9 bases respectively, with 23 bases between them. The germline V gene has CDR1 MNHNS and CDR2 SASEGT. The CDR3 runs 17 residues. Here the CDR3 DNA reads TGTGCCAGCAGTGAAAGACCACTCCGGAGCGCACCCAGTGAGCAGTTCTTC. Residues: CASSERPLRSAPSEQFF.

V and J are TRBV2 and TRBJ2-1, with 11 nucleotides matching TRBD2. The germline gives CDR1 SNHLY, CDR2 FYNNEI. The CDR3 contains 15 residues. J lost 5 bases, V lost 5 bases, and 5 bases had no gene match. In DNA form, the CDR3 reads TGTGCCAGCAGTCGACTAGCGGGGATAAACAATGAGCAGTTCTTC. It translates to CASSRLAGINNEQFF.

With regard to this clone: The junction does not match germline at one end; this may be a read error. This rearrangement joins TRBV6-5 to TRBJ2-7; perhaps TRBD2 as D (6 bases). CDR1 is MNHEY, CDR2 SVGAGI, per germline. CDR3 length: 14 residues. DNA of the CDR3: TGTGCCAGCAGGTACTCACCAGGGAGGTACGAGCAGTACTTC. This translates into CASRYSPGRYEQYF.